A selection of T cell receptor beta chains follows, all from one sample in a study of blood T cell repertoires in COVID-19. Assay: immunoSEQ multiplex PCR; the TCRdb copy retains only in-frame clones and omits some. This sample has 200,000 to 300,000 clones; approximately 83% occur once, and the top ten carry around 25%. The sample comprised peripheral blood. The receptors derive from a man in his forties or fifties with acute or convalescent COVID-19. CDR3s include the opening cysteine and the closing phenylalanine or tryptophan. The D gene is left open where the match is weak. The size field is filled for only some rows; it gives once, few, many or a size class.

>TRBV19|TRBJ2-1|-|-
TGTGCCAGTACCTCCCTACCCGGGAGAACTAGGGCCCGGGAGCAGTTCTTC
CASTSLPGRTRAREQFF
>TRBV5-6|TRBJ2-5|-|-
TGTGCCAGCAGCTTGGGGCGTGGAGAGACCACCTGGGAGACCCAGTACTTC
CASSLGRGETTWETQYF
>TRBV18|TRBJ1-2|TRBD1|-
TGTGCCAGCTCACCACCAAACAGGGGAGCCTCGAACTATGGCTACACCTTC
CASSPPNRGASNYGYTF
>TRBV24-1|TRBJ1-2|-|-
TGTGCCACCAGTGCGTACGAGGGCCTCATCGGCTACACCTTC
CATSAYEGLIGYTF
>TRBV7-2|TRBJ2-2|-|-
TGTGCCAGCAGCTTAGTTATGACAGTCAACACCGGGGAGCTGTTTTTT
CASSLVMTVNTGELFF
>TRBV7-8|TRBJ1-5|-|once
TGTGCCAGCAGCCAACCCGCAACAGGGCCGGTTCTCAGCAATCAGCCCCAGCATTTT
CASSQPATGPVLSNQPQHF
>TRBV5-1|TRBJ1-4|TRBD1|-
TGCGCCAGTAGAATCCAGGGGGCGGATGAAAAACTGTTTTTT
CASRIQGADEKLFF
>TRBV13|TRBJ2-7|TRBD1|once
TGTGCCAGCAGACGGTGGCACAGGGACAGGGGCTCGGGCGAGCAGTACTTC
CASRRWHRDRGSGEQYF
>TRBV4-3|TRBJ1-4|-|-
TGCGCCAGCAGCCAAGACAGAGGGAAACTGTTTTTT
CASSQDRGKLFF
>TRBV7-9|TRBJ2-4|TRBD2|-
TGTGCCAGCAGCTTAACATATAGCGGGAGTGAAAACATTCAGTACTTC
CASSLTYSGSENIQYF
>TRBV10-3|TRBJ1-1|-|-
TGTGCCATCAGTGAGTTAGGGGGGGGTAACACTGAAGCTTTCTTT
CAISELGGGNTEAFF
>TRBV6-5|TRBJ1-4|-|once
TGTGCCAGCAGGGGCAGGGTCACTAATGAAAAACTGTTTTTT
CASRGRVTNEKLFF
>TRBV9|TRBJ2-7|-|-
TGTGCCAGCAGCGTAGTTCTGGGGGGCGAGCAGTACTTC
CASSVVLGGEQYF
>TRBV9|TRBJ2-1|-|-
TGTGCCAGCAGCTTGGACGCAGGGGATGAGCAGTTCTTC
CASSLDAGDEQFF
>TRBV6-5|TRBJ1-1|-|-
TGTGCCAGCAGTCACCGAGGGCGGTTGAACACTGAAGCTTTCTTT
CASSHRGRLNTEAFF
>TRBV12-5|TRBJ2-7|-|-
TGTGCTAGTGGTTTGGGAGACGGAGCCTACGAGCAGTACTTC
CASGLGDGAYEQYF
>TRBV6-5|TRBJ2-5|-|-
TGTGCCAGCAGACCCTTCCCGGGCTCGGGGGAGACCCAGTACTTC
CASRPFPGSGETQYF
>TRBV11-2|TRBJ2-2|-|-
TGTGCCAGCAGCTTGACGGGAGTCGTCCCCGGGGAGCTGTTTTTT
CASSLTGVVPGELFF
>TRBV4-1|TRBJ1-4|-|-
TGCGCCAGCAGCCGATCTTCGGGTACTACAAAACCTGAAAAACTGTTTTTT
CASSRSSGTTKPEKLFF
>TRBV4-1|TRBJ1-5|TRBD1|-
TGCGCCAGCAGCCAAGAATTCCCGGGGACAGGGGCTCAGCCCCAGCATTTT
CASSQEFPGTGAQPQHF
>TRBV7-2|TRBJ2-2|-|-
TGTGCCAGCAGCTTGGCAGGGTACACCGGGGAGCTGTTTTTT
CASSLAGYTGELFF
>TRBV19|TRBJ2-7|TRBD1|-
TGTGCCAGTAGTTTGAGACAGGGTACCGAGCAGTACTTC
CASSLRQGTEQYF
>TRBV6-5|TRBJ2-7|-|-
TGTGCCAGCAGTTACCCAGGGACCTACGAGCAGTACTTC
CASSYPGTYEQYF
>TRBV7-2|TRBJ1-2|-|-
TGTGCCAGCAGCTTAGCGCCGGGCTATGGCTACACCTTC
CASSLAPGYGYTF
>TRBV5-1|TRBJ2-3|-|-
TGCGCCAGCAGTCGACTAGTTGATCTCGCAGATACGCAGTATTTT
CASSRLVDLADTQYF
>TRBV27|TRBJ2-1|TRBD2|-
TGTGCCAGCAGTCCAGACGGGAGGCCCAAGACTGGGTCCTACAATGAGCAGTTCTTC
CASSPDGRPKTGSYNEQFF
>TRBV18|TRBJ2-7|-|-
TGTGCCAGCTCGATCGGGGTCAGCTCCTACGAGCAGTACTTC
CASSIGVSSYEQYF
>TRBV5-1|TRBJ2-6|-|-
TGCGCCAGCAGCTTGGCCTCCTCTGGGGCCAACGTCCTGACTTTC
CASSLASSGANVLTF
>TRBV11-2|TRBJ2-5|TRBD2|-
TGTGCCAGCAGCTTACTGGGCAAACTAGCGGGAGAAATAAGGGAGACCCAGTACTTC
CASSLLGKLAGEIRETQYF
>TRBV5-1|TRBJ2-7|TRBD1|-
TGCGCCAGCAGCCCGGACCCTACAGGGGACGAGTACGAGCAGTACTTC
CASSPDPTGDEYEQYF
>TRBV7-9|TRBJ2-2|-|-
TGTGCCAGCAGCTTACCGGGCCAGGGGACCGGGGAGCTGTTTTTT
CASSLPGQGTGELFF
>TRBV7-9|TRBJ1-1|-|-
TGTGCCAGCAGCTTATACGGGGGAATGAACACTGAAGCTTTCTTT
CASSLYGGMNTEAFF
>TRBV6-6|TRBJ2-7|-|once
TGTGCCAGCAGACCTTACGCGGCTCCCTTTAACTACGAGCAGTACTTC
CASRPYAAPFNYEQYF
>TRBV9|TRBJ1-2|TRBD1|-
TGTGCCAGCAGCGTAGATGGGACAGGGAACTATGGCTACACCTTC
CASSVDGTGNYGYTF
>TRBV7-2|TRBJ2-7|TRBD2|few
TGTGCCAGCAGCTTAGTAGGGACTAGCGGCTACGAGCAGTACTTC
CASSLVGTSGYEQYF
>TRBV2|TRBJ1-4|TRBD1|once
TGTGCCAGCATCCGGGACAGGGATGAAAAACTGTTTTTT
CASIRDRDEKLFF
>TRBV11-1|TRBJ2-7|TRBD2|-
TGTGCCAGCAGCTTAGCGCGTGAGAGGTTAGCGGGACCCTACGAGCAGTACTTC
CASSLARERLAGPYEQYF
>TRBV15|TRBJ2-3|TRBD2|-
TGTGCCACCAGCAGAGATTTGGGCGGGAGGGACTTCACAGATACGCAGTATTTT
CATSRDLGGRDFTDTQYF
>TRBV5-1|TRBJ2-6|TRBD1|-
TGCGCCAGCAGCGCGGACAGGGCCGCCGGGGCCAACGTCCTGACTTTC
CASSADRAAGANVLTF
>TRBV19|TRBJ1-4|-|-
TGTGCCAGTAGTCTCCAGACAACTAATGAAAAACTGTTTTTT
CASSLQTTNEKLFF